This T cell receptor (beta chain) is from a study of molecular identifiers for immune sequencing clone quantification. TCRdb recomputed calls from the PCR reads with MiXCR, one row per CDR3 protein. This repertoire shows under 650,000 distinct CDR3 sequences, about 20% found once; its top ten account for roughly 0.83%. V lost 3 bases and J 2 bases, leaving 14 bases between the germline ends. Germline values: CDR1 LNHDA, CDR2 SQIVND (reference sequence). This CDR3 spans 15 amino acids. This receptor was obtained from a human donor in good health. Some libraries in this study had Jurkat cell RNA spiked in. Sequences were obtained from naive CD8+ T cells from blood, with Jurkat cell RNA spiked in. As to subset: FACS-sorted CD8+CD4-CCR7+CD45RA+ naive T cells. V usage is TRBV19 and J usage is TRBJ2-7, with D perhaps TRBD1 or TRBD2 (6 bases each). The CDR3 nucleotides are TGTGCCAGTAGTATTGGAGGGGGGACCGCCTACGAGCAGTACTTC. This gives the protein CASSIGGGTAYEQYF.